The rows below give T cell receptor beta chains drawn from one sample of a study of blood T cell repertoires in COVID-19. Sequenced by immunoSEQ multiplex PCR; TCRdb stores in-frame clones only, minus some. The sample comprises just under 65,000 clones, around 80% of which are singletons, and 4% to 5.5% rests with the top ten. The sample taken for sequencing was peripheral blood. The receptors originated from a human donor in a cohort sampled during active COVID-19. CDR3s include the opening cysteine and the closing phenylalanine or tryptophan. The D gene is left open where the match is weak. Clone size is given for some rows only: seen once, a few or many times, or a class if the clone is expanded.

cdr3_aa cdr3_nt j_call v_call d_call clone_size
CASSLVVAGGNEQFF TGTGCCAGCAGCTTAGTCGTGGCGGGGGGCAATGAGCAGTTCTTC TRBJ2-1 TRBV7-9 TRBD2 -
CASSLKGGFETQYF TGTGCCAGCAGCCTAAAGGGAGGGTTCGAGACCCAGTACTTC TRBJ2-5 TRBV6-5 TRBD2 -
CASSLRGADIAFF TGTGCCAGCAGCTTGCGGGGCGCTGACATAGCTTTCTTT TRBJ1-1 TRBV7-2 - -
CASSEDRGDTEAFF TGTGCCAGCAGTGAGGACAGGGGTGACACTGAAGCTTTCTTT TRBJ1-1 TRBV6-1 TRBD1 many
CATSDPRQPGAFF TGTGCCACCAGTGATCCGCGACAGCCCGGAGCTTTCTTT TRBJ1-1 TRBV24-1 - -
CASSVEGAVYNEQFF TGTGCCAGCAGCGTAGAGGGGGCTGTCTACAATGAGCAGTTCTTC TRBJ2-1 TRBV9 TRBD1 few
CASSYPITGRNYGYTF TGTGCCAGCAGTTACCCAATAACCGGGAGGAACTATGGCTACACCTTC TRBJ1-2 TRBV6-2/TRBV6-3 - -
CASSVAGQGNSPLHF TGTGCCAGCAGCGTAGCCGGACAGGGCAATTCACCCCTCCACTTT TRBJ1-6 TRBV9 TRBD1 -
CASSVGQGHNEQFF TGTGCCAGCAGCGTGGGACAGGGGCACAATGAGCAGTTCTTC TRBJ2-1 TRBV9 TRBD1 -
CASSLPRGGAGTGELFF TGTGCCAGCAGCCTACCCCGAGGGGGGGCTGGCACCGGGGAGCTGTTTTTT TRBJ2-2 TRBV7-2 - -
CASSSLTGQETQYF TGCGCCAGCAGCTCCCTCACAGGTCAAGAGACCCAGTACTTC TRBJ2-5 TRBV5-1 - few
CASSSAGAFYYGYTF TGTGCCAGCAGCTCCGCGGGGGCTTTTTATTATGGCTACACCTTC TRBJ1-2 TRBV5-6 - -
CASSSGDRDEQPQHF TGCGCCAGCAGCTCCGGAGACAGGGATGAGCAGCCCCAGCATTTT TRBJ1-5 TRBV5-1 TRBD1 -
CASSPQSDRTNQPQHF TGTGCCAGCTCACCACAGAGCGACAGAACCAATCAGCCCCAGCATTTT TRBJ1-5 TRBV18 - -
CASTHVRGGPVFTQYF TGTGCCAGCACCCATGTGAGGGGGGGGCCAGTTTTTACGCAGTATTTT TRBJ2-3 TRBV28 - -
CASSQLSSSGGTDTQYF TGCGCCAGCAGCCAATTATCTTCTAGCGGTGGCACAGATACGCAGTATTTT TRBJ2-3 TRBV4-1 TRBD2 -
CASRSGNSPLHF TGTGCCAGCAGGAGCGGCAATTCACCCCTCCACTTT TRBJ1-6 TRBV6-5 - -
CASTGVHTEAFF TGTGCCAGCACCGGGGTCCACACTGAAGCTTTCTTT TRBJ1-1 TRBV25-1 - -
CASSIDRAGTGELFF TGTGCCAGTAGTATCGACAGGGCGGGCACCGGGGAGCTGTTTTTT TRBJ2-2 TRBV19 TRBD1 -
CASSVVKGGVGETQYF TGTGCCAGCAGTGTAGTGAAGGGAGGGGTGGGCGAGACCCAGTACTTC TRBJ2-5 TRBV6-1 TRBD2 -
CASSGVEGHSGNTIYF TGCGCCAGCAGTGGGGTGGAGGGGCACTCTGGAAACACCATATATTTT TRBJ1-3 TRBV10-1 - once
CAWIGVDALSGNTIYF TGTGCCTGGATTGGAGTTGATGCACTCTCTGGAAACACCATATATTTT TRBJ1-3 TRBV30 - -
CAWKIGATYEQYF TGTGCCTGGAAAATAGGGGCGACCTACGAGCAGTACTTC TRBJ2-7 TRBV30 - -
CASSASGSSYNEQFF TGTGCCAGCAGCGCAAGCGGTAGCTCCTACAATGAGCAGTTCTTC TRBJ2-1 TRBV5-4 - -
CASSLQGGSGNTIYF TGTGCCAGCAGCTTACAAGGGGGATCTGGAAACACCATATATTTT TRBJ1-3 TRBV9 - few
CAGGISNTGELFF TGTGCCGGAGGGATTTCGAACACCGGGGAGCTGTTTTTT TRBJ2-2 TRBV7-9 - -
CASSQERGQGDYGYTF TGCGCCAGCAGCCAAGAGAGGGGACAGGGCGACTATGGCTACACCTTC TRBJ1-2 TRBV4-1 TRBD1 few
CASRRGNSGNTIYF TGTGCCAGCCGAAGGGGGAACTCTGGAAACACCATATATTTT TRBJ1-3 TRBV6-5 - -
CASSLDREFWGYTF TGTGCCAGCAGCTTAGACAGGGAATTTTGGGGCTACACCTTC TRBJ1-2 TRBV7-2 - -
CASSVAARAGGTGELFF TGTGCCAGCAGCGTAGCGGCAAGGGCAGGGGGTACCGGGGAGCTGTTTTTT TRBJ2-2 TRBV9 TRBD1 -
CASSLAQGGPGYTF TGTGCCAGCAGCTTAGCGCAGGGAGGGCCCGGCTACACCTTC TRBJ1-2 TRBV7-2 - -
CASGAVGTEAFF TGTGCCTCAGGGGCAGTTGGGACTGAAGCTTTCTTT TRBJ1-1 TRBV10-3 - -
CASSQTSGLRTQYF TGTGCCAGCAGTCAGACTAGCGGGCTGAGGACCCAGTACTTC TRBJ2-5 TRBV28 TRBD2 few
CASSRTGGTGELFF TGTGCCAGCTCCCGGACAGGGGGCACCGGGGAGCTGTTTTTT TRBJ2-2 TRBV6-5 TRBD1 once
CASKGTGVGNEQFF TGTGCCAGCAAAGGGACAGGGGTCGGCAATGAGCAGTTCTTC TRBJ2-1 TRBV2 TRBD1 -
CASRPGTSEEELFF TGTGCCAGCAGACCCGGGACTAGCGAAGAGGAGCTGTTTTTT TRBJ2-2 TRBV6-4 TRBD2 -
CASSINRVMNTEAFF TGTGCCAGTAGTATCAACAGGGTTATGAACACTGAAGCTTTCTTT TRBJ1-1 TRBV19 - -
CAISDSFGTEAFF TGTGCCATCAGTGATTCATTCGGGACTGAAGCTTTCTTT TRBJ1-1 TRBV10-3 - -
CASSQQGGANTEAFF TGTGCCAGCAGCCAACAGGGGGGAGCGAACACTGAAGCTTTCTTT TRBJ1-1 TRBV7-9 TRBD1 -
CAWSVGGAFGSPLHF TGTGCCTGGAGTGTAGGGGGGGCATTTGGTTCACCCCTCCACTTT TRBJ1-6 TRBV30 - -
CAWTSGGGNPEAFF TGTGCCTGGACGAGCGGGGGAGGGAACCCTGAAGCTTTCTTT TRBJ1-1 TRBV30 - -
CASSPDLGTGREGYTF TGTGCCAGCAGCCCAGACCTTGGGACAGGGCGTGAGGGCTACACCTTC TRBJ1-2 TRBV7-2 TRBD1 -
CASTLNGGGYTF TGTGCCAGCACTCTAAACGGGGGAGGCTACACCTTC TRBJ1-2 TRBV28 - -
CASSLISRISNTGELFF TGTGCCAGCAGCTTAATTTCCAGGATATCGAACACCGGGGAGCTGTTTTTT TRBJ2-2 TRBV7-9 - -
CASSPRQGPSLAGYTF TGTGCCAGCAGCCCTCGACAGGGTCCAAGTCTCGCTGGCTACACCTTC TRBJ1-2 TRBV5-8 TRBD1 -
CASLGGQGYEKLFF TGTGCCAGCCTCGGGGGACAGGGATATGAAAAACTGTTTTTT TRBJ1-4 TRBV2 TRBD1 -